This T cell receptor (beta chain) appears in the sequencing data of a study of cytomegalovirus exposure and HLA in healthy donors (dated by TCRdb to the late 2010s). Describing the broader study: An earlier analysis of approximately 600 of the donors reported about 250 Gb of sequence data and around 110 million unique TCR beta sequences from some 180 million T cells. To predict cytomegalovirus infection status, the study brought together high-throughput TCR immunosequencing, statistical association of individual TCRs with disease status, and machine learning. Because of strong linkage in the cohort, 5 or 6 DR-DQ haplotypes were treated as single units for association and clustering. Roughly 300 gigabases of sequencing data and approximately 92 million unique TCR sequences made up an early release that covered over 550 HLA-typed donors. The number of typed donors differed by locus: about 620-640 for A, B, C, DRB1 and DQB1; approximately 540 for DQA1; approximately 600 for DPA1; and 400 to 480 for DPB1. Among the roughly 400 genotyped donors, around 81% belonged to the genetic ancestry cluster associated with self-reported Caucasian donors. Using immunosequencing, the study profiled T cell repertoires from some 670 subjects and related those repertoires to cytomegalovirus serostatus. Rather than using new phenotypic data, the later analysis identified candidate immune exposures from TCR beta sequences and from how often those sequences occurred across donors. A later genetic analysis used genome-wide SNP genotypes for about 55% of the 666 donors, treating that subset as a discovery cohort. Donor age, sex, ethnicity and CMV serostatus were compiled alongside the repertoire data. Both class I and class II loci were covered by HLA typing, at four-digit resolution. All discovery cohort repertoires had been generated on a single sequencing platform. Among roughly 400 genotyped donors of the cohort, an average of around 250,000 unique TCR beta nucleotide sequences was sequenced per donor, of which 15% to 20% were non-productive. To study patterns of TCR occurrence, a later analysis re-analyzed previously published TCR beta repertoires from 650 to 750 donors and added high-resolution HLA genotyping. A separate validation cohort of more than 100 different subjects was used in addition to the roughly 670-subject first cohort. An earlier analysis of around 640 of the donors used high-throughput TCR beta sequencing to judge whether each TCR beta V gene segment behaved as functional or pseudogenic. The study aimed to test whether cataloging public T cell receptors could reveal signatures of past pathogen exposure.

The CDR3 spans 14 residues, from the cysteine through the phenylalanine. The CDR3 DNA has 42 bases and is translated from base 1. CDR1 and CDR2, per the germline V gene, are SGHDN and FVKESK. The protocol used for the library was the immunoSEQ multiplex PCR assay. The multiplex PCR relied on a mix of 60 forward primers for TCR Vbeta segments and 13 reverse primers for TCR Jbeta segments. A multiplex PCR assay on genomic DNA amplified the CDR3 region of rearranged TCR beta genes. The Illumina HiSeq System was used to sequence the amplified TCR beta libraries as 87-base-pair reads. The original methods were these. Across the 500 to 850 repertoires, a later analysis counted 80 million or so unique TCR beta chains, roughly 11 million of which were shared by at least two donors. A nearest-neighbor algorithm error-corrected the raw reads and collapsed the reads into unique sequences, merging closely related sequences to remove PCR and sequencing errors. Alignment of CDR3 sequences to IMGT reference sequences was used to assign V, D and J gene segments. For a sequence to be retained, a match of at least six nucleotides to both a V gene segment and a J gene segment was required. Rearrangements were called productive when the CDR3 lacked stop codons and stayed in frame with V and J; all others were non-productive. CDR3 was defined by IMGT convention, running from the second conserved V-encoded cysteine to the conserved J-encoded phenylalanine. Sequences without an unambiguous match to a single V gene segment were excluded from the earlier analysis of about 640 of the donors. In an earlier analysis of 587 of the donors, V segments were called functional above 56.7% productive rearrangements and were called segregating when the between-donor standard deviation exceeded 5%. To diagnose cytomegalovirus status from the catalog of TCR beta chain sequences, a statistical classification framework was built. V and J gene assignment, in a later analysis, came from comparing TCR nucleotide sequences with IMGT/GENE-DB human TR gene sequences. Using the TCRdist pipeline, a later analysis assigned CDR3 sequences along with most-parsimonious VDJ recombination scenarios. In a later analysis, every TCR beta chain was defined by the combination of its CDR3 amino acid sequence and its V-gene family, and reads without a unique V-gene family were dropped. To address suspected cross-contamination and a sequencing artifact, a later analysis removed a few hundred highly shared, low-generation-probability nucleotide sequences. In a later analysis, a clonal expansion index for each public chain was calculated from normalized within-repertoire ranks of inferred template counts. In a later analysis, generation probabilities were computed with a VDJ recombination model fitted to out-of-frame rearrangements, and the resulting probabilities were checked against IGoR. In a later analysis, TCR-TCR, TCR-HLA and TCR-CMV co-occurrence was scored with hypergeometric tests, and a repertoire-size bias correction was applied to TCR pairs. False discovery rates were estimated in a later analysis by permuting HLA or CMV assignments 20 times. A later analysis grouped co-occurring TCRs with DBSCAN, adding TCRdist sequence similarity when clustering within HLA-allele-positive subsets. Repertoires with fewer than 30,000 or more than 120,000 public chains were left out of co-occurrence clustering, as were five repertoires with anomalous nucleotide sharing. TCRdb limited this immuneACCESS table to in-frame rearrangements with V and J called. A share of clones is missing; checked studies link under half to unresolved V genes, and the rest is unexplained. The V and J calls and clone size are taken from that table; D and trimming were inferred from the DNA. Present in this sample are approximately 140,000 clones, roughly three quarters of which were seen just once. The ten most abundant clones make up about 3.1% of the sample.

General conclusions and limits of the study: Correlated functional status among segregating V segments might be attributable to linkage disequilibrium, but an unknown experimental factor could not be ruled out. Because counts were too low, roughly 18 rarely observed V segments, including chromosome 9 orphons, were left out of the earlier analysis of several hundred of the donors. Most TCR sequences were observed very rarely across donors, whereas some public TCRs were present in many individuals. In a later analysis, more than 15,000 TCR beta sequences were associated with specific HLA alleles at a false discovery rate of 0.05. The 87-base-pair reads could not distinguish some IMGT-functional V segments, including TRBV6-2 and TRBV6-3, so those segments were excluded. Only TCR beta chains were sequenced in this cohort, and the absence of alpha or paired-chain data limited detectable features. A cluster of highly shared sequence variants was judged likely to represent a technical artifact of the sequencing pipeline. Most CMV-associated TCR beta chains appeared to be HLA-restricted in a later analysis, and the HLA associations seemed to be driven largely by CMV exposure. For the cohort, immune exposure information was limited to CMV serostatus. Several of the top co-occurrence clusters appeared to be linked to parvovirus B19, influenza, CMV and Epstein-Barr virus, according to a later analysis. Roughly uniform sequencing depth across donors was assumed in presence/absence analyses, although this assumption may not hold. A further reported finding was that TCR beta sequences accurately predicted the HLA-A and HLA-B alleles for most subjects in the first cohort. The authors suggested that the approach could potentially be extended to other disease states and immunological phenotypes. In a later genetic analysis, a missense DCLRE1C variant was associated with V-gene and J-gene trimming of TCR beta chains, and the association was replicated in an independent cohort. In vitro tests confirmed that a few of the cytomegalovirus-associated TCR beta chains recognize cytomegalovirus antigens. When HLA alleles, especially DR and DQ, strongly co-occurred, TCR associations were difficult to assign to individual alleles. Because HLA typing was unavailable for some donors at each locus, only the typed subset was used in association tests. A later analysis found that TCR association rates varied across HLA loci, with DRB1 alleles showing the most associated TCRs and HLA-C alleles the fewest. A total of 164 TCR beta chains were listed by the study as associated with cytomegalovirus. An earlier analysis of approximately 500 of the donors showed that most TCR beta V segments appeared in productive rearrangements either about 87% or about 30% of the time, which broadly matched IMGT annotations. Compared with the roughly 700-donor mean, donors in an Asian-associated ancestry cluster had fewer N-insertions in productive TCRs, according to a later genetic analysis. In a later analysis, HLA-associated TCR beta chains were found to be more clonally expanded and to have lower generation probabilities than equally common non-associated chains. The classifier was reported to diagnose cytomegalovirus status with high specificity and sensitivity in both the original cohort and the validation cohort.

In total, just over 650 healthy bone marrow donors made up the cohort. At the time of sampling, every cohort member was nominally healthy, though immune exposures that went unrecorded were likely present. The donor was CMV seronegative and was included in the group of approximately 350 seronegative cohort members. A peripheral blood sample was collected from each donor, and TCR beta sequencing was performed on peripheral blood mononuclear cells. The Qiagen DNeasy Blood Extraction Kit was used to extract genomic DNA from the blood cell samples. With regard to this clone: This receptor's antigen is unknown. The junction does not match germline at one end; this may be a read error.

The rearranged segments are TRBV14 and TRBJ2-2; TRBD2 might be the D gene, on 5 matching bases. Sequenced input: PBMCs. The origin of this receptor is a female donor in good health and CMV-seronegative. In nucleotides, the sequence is TGTGCCAGCAGCCAAGCCAGTGAACACCGGGGAGCTGTTTTT. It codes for CASSQASEHRGAVF.